This is a list of T cell receptor beta chains from one sample in a study of CD8 T cells in Susac syndrome. Each CDR3 protein gets one entry after TCRdb re-called the immunoSEQ multiplex PCR reads with MiXCR. The sample has 50,000 or so distinct CDR3 sequences, approximately 93% seen once. Material: CD8+ T cells from PBMCs. These receptors all stem from a human donor in good health. The CDR3 runs from the conserved cysteine through the conserved F or W. A D gene is named only where the DNA matches it firmly. Where a row states a size, it is once, few, many or the class of an expanded clone; other rows omit it.

d_call,v_call,clone_size,j_call,cdr3_aa,cdr3_nt
-,TRBV19,-,TRBJ2-1,CASSIDDGPYNEQFF,TGTGCCAGTAGTATAGATGACGGCCCCTACAATGAGCAGTTCTTC
TRBD1,TRBV11-1,-,TRBJ2-1,CASSLKGARWNEQFF,TGTGCCAGCAGCTTAAAGGGGGCGCGTTGGAATGAGCAGTTCTTC
-,TRBV28,-,TRBJ1-2,CASSFAGLNQYGYTF,TGTGCCAGCAGTTTTGCAGGCCTTAACCAATATGGCTACACCTTC
TRBD1,TRBV28,-,TRBJ1-1,CASSYTGEGTEAFF,TGTGCCAGCAGTTATACAGGGGAGGGGACTGAAGCTTTCTTT
-,TRBV27,-,TRBJ1-1,CASSFTGTYTEAFF,TGTGCCAGCTCGTTTACTGGGACCTACACTGAAGCTTTCTTT
-,TRBV6-6,-,TRBJ2-3,CASSYSEGVRYF,TGTGCCAGCAGTTACTCCGAAGGGGTCCGGTATTTT
TRBD1,TRBV2,-,TRBJ1-1,CANPPTGEIEAFF,TGTGCCAATCCACCGACAGGGGAGATTGAAGCTTTCTTT
TRBD2,TRBV19,-,TRBJ2-1,CASSPGTSGRGTYNEQFF,TGTGCCAGTAGTCCGGGGACTAGCGGGAGGGGGACCTACAATGAGCAGTTCTTC
-,TRBV2,-,TRBJ2-7,CASSVGRGAYEQYF,TGTGCCAGCAGTGTCGGCAGGGGGGCCTACGAGCAGTACTTC
-,TRBV7-9,-,TRBJ1-2,CASSLMGEPNYGYTF,TGTGCCAGCAGCTTAATGGGGGAACCTAACTATGGCTACACCTTC
-,TRBV15,-,TRBJ2-1,CATSSMSSYNEQFF,TGTGCCACCAGCTCTATGAGCTCCTACAATGAGCAGTTCTTC
-,TRBV2,-,TRBJ2-1,CASIEYNEQFF,TGTGCCAGCATTGAGTACAATGAGCAGTTCTTC
-,TRBV7-9,-,TRBJ2-1,CASSLGPLGYEQFF,TGTGCCAGCAGCCTAGGCCCACTGGGGTATGAGCAGTTCTTC
-,TRBV12-3/TRBV12-4,once,TRBJ2-1,CASSFEGNEQFF,TGTGCCAGCAGTTTTGAGGGCAATGAGCAGTTCTTC
-,TRBV5-1,-,TRBJ2-7,CASKTDGISEQYF,TGCGCCAGCAAAACAGACGGAATATCCGAGCAGTACTTC
-,TRBV4-2,-,TRBJ1-4,CASSQVQGTNEKLFF,TGTGCCAGCAGCCAAGTACAGGGCACTAATGAAAAACTGTTTTTT